This TCR beta chain originates from a study of shared clonotypes between healthy human individuals. Regarding the study as a whole: The four-donor shared clonotypes exceeded non-shared clonotypes in generation probability, with non-shared ones scoring lower.

Concerning this clone itself: Its antigen is not identified.

Every immunoSEQ plate was one replicate of a subset's evenly spread DNA. Assay: immunoSEQ multiplex PCR; the TCRdb copy retains only in-frame clones and omits some. This sample carries millions of clones, 85% to 95% of them seen once, and the ten largest clones take around 0.14%. This sequence originates from a man between 18 and 29 years old in good health. The sequenced sample consisted of naive CD4+ T cells sorted from blood. Subset of the sample: CD45RA+ positively selected.

The CDR3 DNA reads as TGTGCCAGTAGTACATGGGACAGCCTGAATGAAAAACTGTTTTTT. Translating it yields CASSTWDSLNEKLFF. The J gene is TRBJ1-4, the V gene TRBV19, with 7 bases that match TRBD1. CDR1 is LNHDA and CDR2 is SQIVND in the germline V gene (reference sequence). V was pared by 4 bases and J by 5 bases, with 7 bases of the junction left unmatched. The CDR3 runs 15 residues.